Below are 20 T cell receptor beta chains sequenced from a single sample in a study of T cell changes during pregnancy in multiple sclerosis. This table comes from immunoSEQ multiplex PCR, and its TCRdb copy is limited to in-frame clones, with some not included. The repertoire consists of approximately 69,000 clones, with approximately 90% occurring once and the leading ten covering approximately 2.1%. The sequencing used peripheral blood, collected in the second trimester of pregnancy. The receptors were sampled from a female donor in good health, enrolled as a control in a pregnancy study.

The CDR3 here is CASSFAVNTEAFF. The CDR3 region has the DNA TGTGCCAGCAGCTTCGCGGTAAACACTGAAGCTTTCTTT. The chain is built from TRBV11-3 and TRBJ1-1; no reliable D call. From germline, CDR1 is SGHNT and CDR2 YENEEA. This CDR3 comprises 13 residues. Trimming pared 3 bases from V and 2 bases from J, leaving 7 bases between.

The CDR3 DNA sequence: TGTGCCAGCAATGGGGACAGGGGGACCGGGGAGCTGTTTTTT. Its translation is CASNGDRGTGELFF. The V gene is TRBV2, the J gene TRBJ2-2, with TRBD1 identical over 11 bases. CDR3 size: 14 residues. The V segment lost 7 bases and the J segment 5 bases; nucleotides outside the gene matches: 3. Per the germline V gene, CDR1 is SNHLY and CDR2 is FYNNEI.

The DNA for the CDR3 is TGTGCCAGCAGCTTAATCGTAGCGGGGGGGCCCGGATTGGGCAATGAGCAGTTCTTC. Residues: CASSLIVAGGPGLGNEQFF. This sequence joins TRBV7-3 and TRBJ2-1, with TRBD2 matching 11 bases. Germline V gene lookup returns CDR1 SGHTA and CDR2 FQGTGA. CDR3 length: 19 residues. Germline trimming cut 1 base from V and 6 bases from J; bases unmatched to any gene: 14.

The CDR3, as DNA: TGTGCCAGCAGCCAAGTAGGGGGCTGGGATGAGCAGTTCTTC. Translated: CASSQVGGWDEQFF. The chain couples TRBV4-2 to TRBJ2-1, with 7 bases fitting TRBD1. V was clipped by 1 base and J by 8 bases; unmatched bases: 5. There are 14 residues in the CDR3. The V gene's germline CDR1 is LGHNA and CDR2 YNFKEQ.

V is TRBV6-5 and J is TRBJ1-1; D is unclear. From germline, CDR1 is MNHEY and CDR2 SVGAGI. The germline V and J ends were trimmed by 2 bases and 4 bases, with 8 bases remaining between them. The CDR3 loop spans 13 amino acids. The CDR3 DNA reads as TGTGCCAGCAGTTACGATAGGAGCACTGAAGCTTTCTTT. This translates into CASSYDRSTEAFF.

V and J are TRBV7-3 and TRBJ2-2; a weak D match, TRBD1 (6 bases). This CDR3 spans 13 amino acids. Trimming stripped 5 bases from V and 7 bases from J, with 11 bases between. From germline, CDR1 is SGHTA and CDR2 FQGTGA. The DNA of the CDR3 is TGTGCCAGCAGCCCCCTAGGGGGCGGGGAGCTGTTTTTT. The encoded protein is CASSPLGGGELFF.

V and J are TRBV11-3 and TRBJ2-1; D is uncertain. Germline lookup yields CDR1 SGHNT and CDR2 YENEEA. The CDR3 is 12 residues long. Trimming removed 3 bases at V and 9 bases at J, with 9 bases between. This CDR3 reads CASSFRSGEQFF. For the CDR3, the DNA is TGTGCCAGCAGCTTTAGGAGTGGTGAGCAGTTCTTC.

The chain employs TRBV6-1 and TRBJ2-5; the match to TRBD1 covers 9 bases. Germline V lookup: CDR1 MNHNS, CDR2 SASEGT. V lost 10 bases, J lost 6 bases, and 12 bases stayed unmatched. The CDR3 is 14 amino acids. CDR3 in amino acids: CATGGQGEVKTQYF. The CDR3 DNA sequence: TGTGCCACGGGGGGACAGGGAGAGGTGAAGACCCAGTACTTC.

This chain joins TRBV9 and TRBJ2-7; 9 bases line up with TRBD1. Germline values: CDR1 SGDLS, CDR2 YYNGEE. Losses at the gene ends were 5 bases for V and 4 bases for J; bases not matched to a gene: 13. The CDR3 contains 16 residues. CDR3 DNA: TGTGCCAGCAGTCCGGGGGTGGACAGGGGCGGGTACGAGCAGTACTTC. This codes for CASSPGVDRGGYEQYF.

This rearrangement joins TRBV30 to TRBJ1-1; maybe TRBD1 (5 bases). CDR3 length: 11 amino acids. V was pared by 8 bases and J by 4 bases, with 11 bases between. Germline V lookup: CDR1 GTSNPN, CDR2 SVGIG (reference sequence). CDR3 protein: CAGTSSTEAFF. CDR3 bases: TGTGCCGGGACGTCGAGCACTGAAGCTTTCTTT.

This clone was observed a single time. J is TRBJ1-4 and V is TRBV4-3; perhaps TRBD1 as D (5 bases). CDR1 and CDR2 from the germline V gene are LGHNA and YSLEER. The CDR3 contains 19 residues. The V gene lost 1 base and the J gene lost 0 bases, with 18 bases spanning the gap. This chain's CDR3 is CASSQGGAGFVTTNEKLFF. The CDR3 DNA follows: TGCGCCAGCAGCCAAGGCGGGGCAGGGTTCGTGACAACTAATGAAAAACTGTTTTTT.

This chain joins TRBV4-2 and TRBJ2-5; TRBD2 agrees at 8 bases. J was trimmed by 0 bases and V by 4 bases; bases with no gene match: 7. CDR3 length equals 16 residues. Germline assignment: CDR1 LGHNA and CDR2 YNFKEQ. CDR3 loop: CASSRSGGTNQETQYF. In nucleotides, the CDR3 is TGTGCCAGCAGCCGAAGCGGGGGCACTAACCAAGAGACCCAGTACTTC.

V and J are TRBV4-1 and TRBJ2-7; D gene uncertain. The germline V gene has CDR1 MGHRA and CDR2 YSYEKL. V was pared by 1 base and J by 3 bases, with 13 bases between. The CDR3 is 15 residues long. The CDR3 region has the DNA TGCGCCAGCAGCCAAGGTCCAACGTCAGGCTACGAGCAGTACTTC. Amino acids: CASSQGPTSGYEQYF.

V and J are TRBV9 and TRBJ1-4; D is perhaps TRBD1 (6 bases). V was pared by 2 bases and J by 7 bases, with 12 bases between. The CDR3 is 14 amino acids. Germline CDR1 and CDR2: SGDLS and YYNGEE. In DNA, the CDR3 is TGTGCCAGCAGCGTCCAGGGGAGTTTTGAAAAACTGTTTTTT. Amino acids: CASSVQGSFEKLFF.

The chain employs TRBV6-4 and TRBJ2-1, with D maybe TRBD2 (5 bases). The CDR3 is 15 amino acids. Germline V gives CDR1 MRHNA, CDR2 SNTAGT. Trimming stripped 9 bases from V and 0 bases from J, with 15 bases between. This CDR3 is CASQASPSSYNEQFF. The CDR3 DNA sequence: TGTGCCAGTCAGGCTAGCCCTAGCTCCTACAATGAGCAGTTCTTC.

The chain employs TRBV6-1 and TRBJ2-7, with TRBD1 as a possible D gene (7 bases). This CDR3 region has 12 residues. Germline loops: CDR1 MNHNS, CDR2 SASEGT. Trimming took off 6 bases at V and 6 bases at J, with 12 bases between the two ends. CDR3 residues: CASREGASEQYF. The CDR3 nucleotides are TGTGCCAGCAGGGAGGGGGCGTCCGAGCAGTACTTC.

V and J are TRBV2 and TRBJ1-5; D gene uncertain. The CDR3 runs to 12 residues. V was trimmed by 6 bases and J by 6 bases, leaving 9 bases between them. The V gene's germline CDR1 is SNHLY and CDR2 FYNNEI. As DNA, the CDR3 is TGTGCCAGCAGCCTGTCTCGTCAGCCCCAGCATTTT. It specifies CASSLSRQPQHF.

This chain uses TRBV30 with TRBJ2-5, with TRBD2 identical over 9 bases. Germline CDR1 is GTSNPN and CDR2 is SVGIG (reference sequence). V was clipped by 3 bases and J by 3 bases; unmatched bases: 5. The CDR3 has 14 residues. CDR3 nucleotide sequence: TGTGCCTGGAGCCTCTTAGCGGGGGAAGAGACCCAGTACTTC. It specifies CAWSLLAGEETQYF.

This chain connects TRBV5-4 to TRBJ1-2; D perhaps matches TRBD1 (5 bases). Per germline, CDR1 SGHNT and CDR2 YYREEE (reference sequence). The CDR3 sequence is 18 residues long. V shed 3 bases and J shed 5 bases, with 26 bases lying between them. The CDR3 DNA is TGTGCCAGCAGCTCGACGGAACGGGGGGGACGTTGGAGGTATGGCTACACCTTC. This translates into CASSSTERGGRWRYGYTF.

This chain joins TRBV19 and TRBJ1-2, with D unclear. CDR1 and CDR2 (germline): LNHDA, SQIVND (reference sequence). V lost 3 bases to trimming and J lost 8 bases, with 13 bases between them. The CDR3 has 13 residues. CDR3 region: CASSMLGTWGYTF. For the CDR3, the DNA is TGTGCCAGTAGTATGTTGGGCACCTGGGGCTACACCTTC.